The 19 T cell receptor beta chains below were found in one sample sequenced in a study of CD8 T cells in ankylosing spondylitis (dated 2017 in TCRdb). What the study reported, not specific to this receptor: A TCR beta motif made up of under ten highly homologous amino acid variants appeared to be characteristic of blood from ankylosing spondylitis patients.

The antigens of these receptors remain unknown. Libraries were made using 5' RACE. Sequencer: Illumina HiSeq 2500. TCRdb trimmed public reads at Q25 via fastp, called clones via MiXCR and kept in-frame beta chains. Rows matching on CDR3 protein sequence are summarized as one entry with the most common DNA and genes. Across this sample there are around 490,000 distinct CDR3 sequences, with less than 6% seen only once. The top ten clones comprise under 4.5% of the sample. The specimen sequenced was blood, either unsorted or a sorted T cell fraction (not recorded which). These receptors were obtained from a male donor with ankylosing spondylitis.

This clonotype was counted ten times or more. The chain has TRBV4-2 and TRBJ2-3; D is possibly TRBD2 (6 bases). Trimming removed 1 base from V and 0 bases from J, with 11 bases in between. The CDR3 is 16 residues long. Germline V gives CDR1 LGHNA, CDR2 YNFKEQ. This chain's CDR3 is CASSQAGSGSTDTQYF. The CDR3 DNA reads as TGTGCCAGCAGCCAAGCCGGGAGCGGGAGCACAGATACGCAGTATTTT.

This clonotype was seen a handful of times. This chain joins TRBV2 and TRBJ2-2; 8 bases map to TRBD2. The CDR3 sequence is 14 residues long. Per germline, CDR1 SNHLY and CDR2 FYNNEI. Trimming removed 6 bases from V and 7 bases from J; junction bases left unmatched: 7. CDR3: CASSWTSLNGELFF. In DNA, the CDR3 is TGTGCCAGCAGCTGGACTAGCCTGAACGGGGAGCTGTTTTTT.

The DNA for the CDR3 is TGTGCCAGCAGCCAAGTTGGTTGGTGGGGTCGGCCATCCTACGAGCAGTACTTC. This translates into CASSQVGWWGRPSYEQYF. The genes are TRBV14 and TRBJ2-7; D gene uncertain. The CDR3 is 18 amino acids. The ends were cut back, 1 base at V and 1 base at J, with 20 bases in the middle. Germline V gives CDR1 SGHDN, CDR2 FVKESK. Using reference TRBV14 and TRBJ2-7 for the parts outside the CDR3, the full variable domain is EAGVTQFPSHSVIEKGQTVTLRCDPISGHDNLYWYRRVMGKEIKFLLHFVKESKQDESGMPNNRFLAERTGGTYSTLKVQPAELEDSGVYFCASSQVGWWGRPSYEQYFGPGTRLTVT.

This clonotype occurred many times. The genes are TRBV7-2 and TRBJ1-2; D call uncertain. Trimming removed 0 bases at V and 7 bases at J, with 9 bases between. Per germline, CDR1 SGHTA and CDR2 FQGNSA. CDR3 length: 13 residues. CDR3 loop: CASSLAIRGGYTF. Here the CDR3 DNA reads TGTGCCAGCAGCTTAGCAATCCGGGGTGGCTACACCTTC.

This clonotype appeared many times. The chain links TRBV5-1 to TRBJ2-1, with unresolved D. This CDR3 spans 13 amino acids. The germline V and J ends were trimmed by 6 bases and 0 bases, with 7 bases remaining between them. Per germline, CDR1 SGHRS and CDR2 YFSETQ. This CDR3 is CASNIPSYNEQFF. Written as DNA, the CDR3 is TGCGCCAGCAACATACCCTCCTACAATGAGCAGTTCTTC. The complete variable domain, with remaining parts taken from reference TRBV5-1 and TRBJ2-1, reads KAGVTQTPRYLIKTRGQQVTLSCSPISGHRSVSWYQQTPGQGLQFLFEYFSETQRNKGNFPGRFSGRQFSNSRSEMNVSTLELGDSALYLCASNIPSYNEQFFGPGTRLTVL.

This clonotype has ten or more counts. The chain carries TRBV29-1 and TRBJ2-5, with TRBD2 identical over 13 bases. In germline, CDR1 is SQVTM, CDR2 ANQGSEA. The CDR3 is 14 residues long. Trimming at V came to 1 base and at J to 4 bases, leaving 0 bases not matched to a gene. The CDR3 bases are TGCAGCGTTGAAGGGACTAGCGGGAGAGAGACCCAGTACTTC. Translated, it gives CSVEGTSGRETQYF.

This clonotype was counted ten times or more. This CDR3 is CSVAGSLNQPQHF. CDR3 bases: TGCAGCGTAGCCGGGTCCTTAAATCAGCCCCAGCATTTT. This chain joins TRBV29-1 and TRBJ1-5; D gene uncertain. Per germline, CDR1 SQVTM and CDR2 ANQGSEA. CDR3 length: 13 residues. V was pared by 6 bases and J by 4 bases, with 13 bases between.

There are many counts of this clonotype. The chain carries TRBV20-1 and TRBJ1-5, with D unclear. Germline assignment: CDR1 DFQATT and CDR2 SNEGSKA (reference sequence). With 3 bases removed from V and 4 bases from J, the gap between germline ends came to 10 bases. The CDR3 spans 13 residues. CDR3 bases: TGCAGTGCTAGTCAAGGAGTTAATCAGCCCCAGCATTTT. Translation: CSASQGVNQPQHF.

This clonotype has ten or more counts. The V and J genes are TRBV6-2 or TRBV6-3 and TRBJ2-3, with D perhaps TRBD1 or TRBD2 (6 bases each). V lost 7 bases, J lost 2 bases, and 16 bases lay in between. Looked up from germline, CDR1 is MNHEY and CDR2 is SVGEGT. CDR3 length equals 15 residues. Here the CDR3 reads CASNSEGGHTDTQYF. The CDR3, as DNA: TGTGCCAGCAACTCGGAGGGGGGACACACAGATACGCAGTATTTT.

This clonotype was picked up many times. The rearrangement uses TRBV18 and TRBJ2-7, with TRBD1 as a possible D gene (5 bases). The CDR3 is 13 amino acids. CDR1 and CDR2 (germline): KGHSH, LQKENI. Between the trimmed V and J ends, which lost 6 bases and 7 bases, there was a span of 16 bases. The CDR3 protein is CASSHSRPGEQYF. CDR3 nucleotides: TGTGCCAGCTCCCACAGTAGGCCAGGGGAGCAGTACTTC.

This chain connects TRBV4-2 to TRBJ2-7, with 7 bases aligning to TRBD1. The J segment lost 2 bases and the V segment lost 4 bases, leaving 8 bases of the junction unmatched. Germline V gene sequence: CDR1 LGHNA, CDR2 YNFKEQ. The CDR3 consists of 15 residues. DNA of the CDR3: TGTGCCAGCAGCCGGCCCGGGACAGAAGCCTACGAGCAGTACTTC. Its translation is CASSRPGTEAYEQYF.

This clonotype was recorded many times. CDR3 DNA: TGCAGTGCAAAACCCTGGACAGGATCGGACACTGAAGCTTTCTTT. Translated: CSAKPWTGSDTEAFF. The J gene is TRBJ1-1, the V gene TRBV20-1, with 7 bases fitting TRBD1. V was clipped by 6 bases and J by 3 bases; unmatched bases: 13. Per germline, CDR1 DFQATT and CDR2 SNEGSKA (reference sequence). The CDR3 sequence is 15 residues long.

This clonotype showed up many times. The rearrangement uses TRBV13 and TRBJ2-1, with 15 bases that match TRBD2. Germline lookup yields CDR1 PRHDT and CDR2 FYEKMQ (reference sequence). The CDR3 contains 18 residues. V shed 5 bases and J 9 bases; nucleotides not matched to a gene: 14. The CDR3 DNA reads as TGTGCCAGCAGCACCGGACTAGCGGGGGGGCCTTGGGTAGGTGAGCAGTTCTTC. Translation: CASSTGLAGGPWVGEQFF.

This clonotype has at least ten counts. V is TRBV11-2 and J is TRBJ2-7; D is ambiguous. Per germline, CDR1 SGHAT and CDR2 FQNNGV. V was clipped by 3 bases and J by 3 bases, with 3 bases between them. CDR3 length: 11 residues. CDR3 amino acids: CASSFHYEQYF. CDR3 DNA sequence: TGTGCCAGCAGCTTTCACTACGAGCAGTACTTC.

Here the CDR3 reads CAISESGGMNTEAFF. As DNA, the CDR3 is TGTGCCATCAGTGAGTCTGGGGGGATGAACACTGAAGCTTTCTTT. This chain joins TRBV10-3 and TRBJ1-1, with a tentative D call TRBD1 (5 bases). The CDR3 spans 15 residues. V lost 0 bases, J lost 0 bases, and 8 bases lay in between. Germline values: CDR1 ENHRY, CDR2 SYGVKD.

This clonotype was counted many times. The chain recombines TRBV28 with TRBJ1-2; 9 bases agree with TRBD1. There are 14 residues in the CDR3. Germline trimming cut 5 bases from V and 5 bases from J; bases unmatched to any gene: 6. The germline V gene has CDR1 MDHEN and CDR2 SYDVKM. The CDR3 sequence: CASSITGGPYGYTF. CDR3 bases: TGTGCCAGCAGTATTACAGGGGGCCCTTATGGCTACACCTTC.

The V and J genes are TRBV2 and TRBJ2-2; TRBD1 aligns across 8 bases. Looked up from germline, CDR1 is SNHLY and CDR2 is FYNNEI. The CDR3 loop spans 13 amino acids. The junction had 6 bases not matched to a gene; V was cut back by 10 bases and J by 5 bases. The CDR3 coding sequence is TGTGCCAAAGGGACAGGTTGGACCGGGGAGCTGTTTTTT. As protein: CAKGTGWTGELFF.

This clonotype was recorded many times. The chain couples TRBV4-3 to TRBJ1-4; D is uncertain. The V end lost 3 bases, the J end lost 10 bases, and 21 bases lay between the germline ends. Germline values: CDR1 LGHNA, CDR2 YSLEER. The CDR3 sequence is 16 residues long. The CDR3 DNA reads TGCGCCAGCAGCCAGAAACGGGTGCGCGCTTCTGGAAAACTGTTTTTT. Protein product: CASSQKRVRASGKLFF.

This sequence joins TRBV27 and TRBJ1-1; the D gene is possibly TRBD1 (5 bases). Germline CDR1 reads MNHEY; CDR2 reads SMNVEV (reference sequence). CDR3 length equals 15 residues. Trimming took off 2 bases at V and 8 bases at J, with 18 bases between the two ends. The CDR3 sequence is CASSLRVGVIKEAFF. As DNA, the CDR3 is TGTGCCAGCAGTTTAAGGGTGGGGGTGATTAAGGAAGCTTTCTTT.